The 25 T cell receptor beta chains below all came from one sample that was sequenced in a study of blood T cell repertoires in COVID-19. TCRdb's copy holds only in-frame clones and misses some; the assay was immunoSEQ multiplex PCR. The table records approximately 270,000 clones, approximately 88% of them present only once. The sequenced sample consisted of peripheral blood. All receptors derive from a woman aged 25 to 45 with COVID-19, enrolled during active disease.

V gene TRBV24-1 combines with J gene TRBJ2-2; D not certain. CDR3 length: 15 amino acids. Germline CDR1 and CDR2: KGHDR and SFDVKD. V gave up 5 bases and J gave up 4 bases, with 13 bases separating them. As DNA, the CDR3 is TGTGCCACCAGTGGTAAGCCGTCTCTCACCGGGGAGCTGTTTTTT. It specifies CATSGKPSLTGELFF.

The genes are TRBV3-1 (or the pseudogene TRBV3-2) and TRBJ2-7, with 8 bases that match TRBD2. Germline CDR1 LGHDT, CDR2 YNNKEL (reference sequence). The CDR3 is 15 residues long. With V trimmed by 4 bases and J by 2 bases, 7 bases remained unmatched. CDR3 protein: CASSRAGAPAYEQYV. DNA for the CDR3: TGTGCCAGCAGCCGAGCGGGAGCCCCGGCCTACGAGCAGTACGTC.

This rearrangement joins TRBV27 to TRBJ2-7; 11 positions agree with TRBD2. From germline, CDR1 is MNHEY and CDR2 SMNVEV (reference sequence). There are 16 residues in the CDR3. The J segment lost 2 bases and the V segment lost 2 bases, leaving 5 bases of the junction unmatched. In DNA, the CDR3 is TGTGCCAGCAGTTTAAGGGCGACTAGCGGGGCCTACGAGCAGTACTTC. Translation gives CASSLRATSGAYEQYF.

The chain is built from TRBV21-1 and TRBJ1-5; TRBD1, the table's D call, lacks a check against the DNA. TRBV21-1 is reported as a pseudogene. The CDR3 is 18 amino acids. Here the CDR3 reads CASSKAITRDRGRQPQHF. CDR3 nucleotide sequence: TGTGCCAGCAGCAAAGCGATAACCCGGGACAGGGGAAGACAGCCCCAGCATTTT.

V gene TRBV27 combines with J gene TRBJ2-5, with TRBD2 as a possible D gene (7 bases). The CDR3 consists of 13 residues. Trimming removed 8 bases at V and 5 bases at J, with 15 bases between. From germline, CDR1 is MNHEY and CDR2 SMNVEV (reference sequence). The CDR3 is CASHSPGGETQYF. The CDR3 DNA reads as TGTGCCAGCCACAGCCCGGGGGGCGAGACCCAGTACTTC.

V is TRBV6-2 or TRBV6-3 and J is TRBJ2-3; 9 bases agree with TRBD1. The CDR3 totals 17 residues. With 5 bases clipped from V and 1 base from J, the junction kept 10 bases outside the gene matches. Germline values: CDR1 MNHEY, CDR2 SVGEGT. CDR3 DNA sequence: TGTGCCAGCAGTCCCAACAGGGGGCGAGGGGGCACAGATACGCAGTATTTT. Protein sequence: CASSPNRGRGGTDTQYF.

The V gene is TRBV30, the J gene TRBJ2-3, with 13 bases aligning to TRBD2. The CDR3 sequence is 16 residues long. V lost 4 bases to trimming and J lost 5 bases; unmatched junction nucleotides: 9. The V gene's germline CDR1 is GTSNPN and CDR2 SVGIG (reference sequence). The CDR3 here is CAWNPGLAGIKDTQYF. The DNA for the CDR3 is TGTGCCTGGAACCCGGGACTAGCGGGAATTAAAGATACGCAGTATTTT.

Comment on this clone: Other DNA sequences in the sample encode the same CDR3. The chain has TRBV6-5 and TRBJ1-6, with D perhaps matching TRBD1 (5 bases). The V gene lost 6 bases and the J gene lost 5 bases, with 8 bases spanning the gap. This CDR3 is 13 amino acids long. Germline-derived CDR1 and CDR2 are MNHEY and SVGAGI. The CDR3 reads CASRGQNNSPLHF. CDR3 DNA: TGTGCCAGCAGGGGGCAAAATAATTCACCCCTCCACTTT.

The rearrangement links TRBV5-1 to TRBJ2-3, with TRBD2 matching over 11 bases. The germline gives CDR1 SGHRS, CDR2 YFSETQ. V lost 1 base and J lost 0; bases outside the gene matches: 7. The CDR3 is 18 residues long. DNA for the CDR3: TGCGCCAGCAGCTTGAGGCCCGCTAGCGGGAGGAGCACAGATACGCAGTATTTT. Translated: CASSLRPASGRSTDTQYF.

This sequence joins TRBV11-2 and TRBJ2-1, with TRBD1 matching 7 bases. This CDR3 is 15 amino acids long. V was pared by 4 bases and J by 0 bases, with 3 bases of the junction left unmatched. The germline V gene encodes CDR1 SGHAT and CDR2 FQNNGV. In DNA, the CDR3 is TGTGCCAGCAGCTGGGACAGCAGCTCCTACAATGAGCAGTTCTTC. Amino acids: CASSWDSSSYNEQFF.

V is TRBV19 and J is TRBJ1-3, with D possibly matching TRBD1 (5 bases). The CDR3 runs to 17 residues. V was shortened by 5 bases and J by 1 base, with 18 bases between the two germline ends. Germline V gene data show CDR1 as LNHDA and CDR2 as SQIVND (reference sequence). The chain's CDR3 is CASSPSGGTLSGNTIYF. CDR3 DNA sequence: TGTGCCAGTAGTCCCTCGGGAGGGACCTTGTCTGGAAACACCATATATTTT.

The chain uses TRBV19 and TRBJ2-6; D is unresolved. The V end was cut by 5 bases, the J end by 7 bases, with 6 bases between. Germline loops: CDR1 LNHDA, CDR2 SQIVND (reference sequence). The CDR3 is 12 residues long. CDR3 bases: TGTGCCAGTAGTGAGAGCGCCAACGTCCTGACTTTC. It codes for CASSESANVLTF. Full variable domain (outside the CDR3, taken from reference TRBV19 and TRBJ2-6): DGGITQSPKYLFRKEGQNVTLSCEQNLNHDAMYWYRQDPGQGLRLIYYSQIVNDFQKGDIAEGYSVSREKKESFPLTVTSAQKNPTAFYLCASSESANVLTFGAGSRLTVL.

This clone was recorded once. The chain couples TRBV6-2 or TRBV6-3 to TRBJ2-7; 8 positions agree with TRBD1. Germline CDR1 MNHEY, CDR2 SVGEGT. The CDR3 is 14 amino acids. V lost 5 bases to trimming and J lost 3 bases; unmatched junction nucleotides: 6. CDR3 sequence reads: CASSHQQGGYEQYV. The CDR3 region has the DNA TGTGCCAGCAGTCACCAACAGGGGGGCTACGAGCAGTACGTC.

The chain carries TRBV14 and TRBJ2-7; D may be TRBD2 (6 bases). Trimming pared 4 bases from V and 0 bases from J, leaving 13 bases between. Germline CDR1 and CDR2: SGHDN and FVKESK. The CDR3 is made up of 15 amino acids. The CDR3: CASSPLIGSSYEQYV. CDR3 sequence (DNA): TGTGCCAGCAGCCCCCTGATCGGGAGCTCCTACGAGCAGTACGTC.

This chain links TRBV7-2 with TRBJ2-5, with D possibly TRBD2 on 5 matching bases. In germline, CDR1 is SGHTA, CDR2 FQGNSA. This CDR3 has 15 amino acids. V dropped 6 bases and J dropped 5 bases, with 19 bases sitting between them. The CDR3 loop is CASRTDSSGRETQYF. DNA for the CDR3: TGTGCCAGCAGAACGGACTCATCCGGACGGGAGACCCAGTACTTC.

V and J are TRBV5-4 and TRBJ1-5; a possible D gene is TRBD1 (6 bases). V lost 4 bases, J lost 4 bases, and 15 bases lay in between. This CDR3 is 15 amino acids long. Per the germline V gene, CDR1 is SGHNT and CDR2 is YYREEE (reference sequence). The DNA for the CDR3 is TGTGCCAGCAGCCCCGGCCGGGGGGCAAATCAGCCCCAGCATTTT. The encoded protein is CASSPGRGANQPQHF.

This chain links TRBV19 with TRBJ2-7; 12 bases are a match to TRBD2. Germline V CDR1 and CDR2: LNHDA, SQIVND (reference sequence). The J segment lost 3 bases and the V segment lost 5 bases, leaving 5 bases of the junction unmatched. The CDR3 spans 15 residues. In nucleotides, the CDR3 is TGTGCCAGTAGTGCCGGACTAGCGGGATTCTACGAGCAGTACGTC. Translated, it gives CASSAGLAGFYEQYV.

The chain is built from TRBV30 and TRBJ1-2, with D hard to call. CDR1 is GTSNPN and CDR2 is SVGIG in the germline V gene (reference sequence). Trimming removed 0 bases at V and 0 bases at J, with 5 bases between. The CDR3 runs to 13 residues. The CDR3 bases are TGTGCCTGGAGTGTACACACTAACTATGGCTACACCTTC. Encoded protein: CAWSVHTNYGYTF.

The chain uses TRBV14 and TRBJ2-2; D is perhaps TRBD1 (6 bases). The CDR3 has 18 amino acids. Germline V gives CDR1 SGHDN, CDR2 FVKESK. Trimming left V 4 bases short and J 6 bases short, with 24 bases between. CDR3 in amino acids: CASSPHKTNRVDSGELFF. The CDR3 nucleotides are TGTGCCAGCAGCCCGCATAAAACAAACAGGGTGGACTCCGGGGAGCTGTTTTTT.

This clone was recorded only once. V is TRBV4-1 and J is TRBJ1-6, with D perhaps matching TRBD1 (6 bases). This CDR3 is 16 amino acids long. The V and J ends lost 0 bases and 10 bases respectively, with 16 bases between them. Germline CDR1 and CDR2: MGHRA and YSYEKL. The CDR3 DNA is TGCGCCAGCAGCCAAGAGGGTACAGGGATTCTGTCACCCCTCCACTTT. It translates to CASSQEGTGILSPLHF.

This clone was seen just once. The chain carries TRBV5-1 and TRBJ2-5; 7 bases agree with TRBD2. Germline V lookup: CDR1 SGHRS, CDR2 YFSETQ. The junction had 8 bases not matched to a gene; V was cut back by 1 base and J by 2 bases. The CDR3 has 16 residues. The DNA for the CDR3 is TGCGCCAGCAGCTTGTGGCGGGGGATGGGACAAGAGACCCAGTACTTC. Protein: CASSLWRGMGQETQYF.

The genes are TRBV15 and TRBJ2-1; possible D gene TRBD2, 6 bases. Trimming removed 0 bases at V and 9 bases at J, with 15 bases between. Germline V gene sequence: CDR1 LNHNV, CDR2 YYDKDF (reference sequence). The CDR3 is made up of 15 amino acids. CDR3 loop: CATSRDGREKGEQFF. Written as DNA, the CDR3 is TGTGCCACCAGCAGAGATGGACGGGAGAAAGGTGAGCAGTTCTTC.

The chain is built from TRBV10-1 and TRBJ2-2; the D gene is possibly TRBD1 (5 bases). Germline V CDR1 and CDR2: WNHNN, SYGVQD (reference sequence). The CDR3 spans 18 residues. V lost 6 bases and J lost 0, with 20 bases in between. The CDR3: CASSRGGWGLANTGELFF. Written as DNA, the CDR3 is TGCGCCAGCAGCCGCGGCGGTTGGGGCCTCGCGAACACCGGGGAGCTGTTTTTT.

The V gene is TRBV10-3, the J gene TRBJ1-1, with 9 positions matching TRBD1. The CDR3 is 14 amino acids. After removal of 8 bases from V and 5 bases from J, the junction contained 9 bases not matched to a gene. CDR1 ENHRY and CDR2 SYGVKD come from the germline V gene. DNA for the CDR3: TGTGCCATCCTACAGGGGGCGCTGGGGACTGAAGCTTTCTTT. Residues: CAILQGALGTEAFF.

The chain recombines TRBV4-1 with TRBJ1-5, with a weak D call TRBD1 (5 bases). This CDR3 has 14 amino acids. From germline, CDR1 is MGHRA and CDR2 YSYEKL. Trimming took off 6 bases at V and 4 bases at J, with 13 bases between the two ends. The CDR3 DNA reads TGCGCCAGCAGGAACGTTGGGGGGAATCAGCCCCAGCATTTT. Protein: CASRNVGGNQPQHF.